The source of this T cell receptor (beta chain) is a study of T-cell reconstitution after alpha-beta-depleted transplantation in children (dated by TCRdb to about 2016). With regard to the full study: T-cell immune reconstitution after TCRalphabeta/CD19-depleted allogeneic hematopoietic cell transplantation in children was quantitatively tracked in the study by means of TCR repertoire profiling. What the study reported, not specific to this receptor: The frequencies of hyperexpanded clones fell over the following months, and after one year, T-cell counts and TCRbeta diversity were mostly attributed to newly produced T cells. The high TCRbeta diversity at day 60 in some patients was ascribed to recipient T cells and intrathymic progenitors that had survived conditioning. About two months after transplant, the apparently early recovery of alphabetaT-cell counts reportedly depended on just several hundred clones that had expanded rapidly and came from non-depleted graft cells.

Trimmed from V: 3 bases; trimmed from J: 6 bases; junction bases lacking a gene match: 6. Spanning cysteine to phenylalanine, the CDR3 consists of 17 amino acids. Solely the CDR3 DNA is kept, with 51 bases framed from the first base. CDR1 SGHVS and CDR2 FQNEAQ were looked up in the germline V gene. This clonotype was observed a few times. Its antigen remains unidentified. Nothing much larger sits one base from this clone, and base qualities are not available. This sample's treatment or condition label indicates: allogeneic hematopoietic cell transplantation with graft depleted of TCRalphabeta T cells and CD19 B cells. Transplant recipients were children who received TCRalphabeta/CD19-depleted allogeneic hematopoietic cell grafts. The library was prepared using PCR. Sequencing took place on an Illumina HiSeq 2500. TCR libraries were prepared with molecular barcoding, using unique molecular identifiers to normalize TCRbeta repertoire quantification. Through fastp at Q25 and MiXCR, TCRdb rebuilt clones from the public reads, retaining in-frame beta chains. Each CDR3 protein appears once, grouped with its most common genes and DNA. The table for this sample lists approximately 500,000 distinct CDR3 sequences; 8% to 11% of them were counted only once. The ten largest clonotypes hold 2% of the sample.

Recombination connected TRBV7-8 to TRBJ2-2; TRBD2 lines up with 14 middle nucleotides. This TCR was recovered from a child aged 2 to 10 with inherited bone marrow failure, due to receive a stem cell transplant. This specimen consisted of PBMCs, obtained before TCRalphabeta/CD19-depleted stem cell transplant. The CDR3 protein sequence reads: CASSFYRLAGGPGELFF. The bases are TGTGCCAGCAGCTTCTACCGACTAGCGGGAGGGCCCGGGGAGCTGTTTTTT.